The T cell receptor (beta chain) under discussion was sequenced for a study of OX40 agonist ivuxolimab in advanced cancers. Overall study results and limits: Clonal expansion was seen in CD4+ and CD8+ blood T cells by week 6 at 0.1 to 3.0 mg/kg.

The V gene lost 5 bases and the J gene lost 4 bases, with 12 bases spanning the gap. The V gene's germline CDR1 is SGHRS and CDR2 YFSETQ. The CDR3 runs 14 residues. Sequencing used immunoSEQ multiplex PCR; TCRdb keeps in-frame clones, though not all of them. The repertoire holds approximately 83,000 clones, with roughly 80% as singletons. About this clone itself: Its antigen is not identified.

This chain joins TRBV5-1 and TRBJ2-2; D uncertain. The receptor comes from an adult with an advanced solid tumor such as melanoma, head and neck, liver or kidney cancer. This specimen consisted of CD4+ or CD8+ T cells sorted from blood, obtained in a trial of the OX40 agonist ivuxolimab. CDR3 residues: CASSPNHGTGELFF. The DNA for the CDR3 is TGCGCCAGCAGTCCTAACCACGGCACCGGGGAGCTGTTTTTT.